This T cell receptor (beta chain) was recovered during a study of blood T cell repertoires in COVID-19. The wider study: Researchers got acute and convalescent COVID-19 samples from the United States, Italy and Spain. Sources were T cells, B-cell-depleted T cells, or PBMCs; the material itself was cDNA or gDNA.

The CDR3 is 14 amino acids. Trimming took 5 bases from V and 1 from J; bases not matched to a gene: 4. Germline CDR1 and CDR2: SGHTA and FQGNSA. In the original analysis: Amplification of reference gene primers provided the estimated nucleated cell counts. The method was immunoSEQ multiplex PCR; TCRdb's version includes in-frame clones alone and lacks a portion of them. The DNA was the basis for D and trimming; V, J and clone size are from that table. The data show roughly 300,000 clones, about nine tenths seen once. The origin of this receptor is a woman aged 40 to 50 who had recovered from COVID-19. Sequenced sample: peripheral blood. The V call is TRBV7-2, the J call TRBJ2-7, with 8 bases matching TRBD2. In DNA, the CDR3 is TGTGCCAGCAGCCTCCGGGGGGGGTCCTACGAGCAGTACTTC. Translating gives CASSLRGGSYEQYF.